A single sample is the source of the 10 T cell receptor beta chains below, sequenced in a study of Tregs in tolerant kidney transplant recipients (dated by TCRdb to the late 2010s). The library was prepared using the immunoSEQ multiplex PCR assay. Entries here come from immuneACCESS through TCRdb and include only in-frame sequences with V and J called. Some clones fail to appear in such tables; in the studies checked, an unresolved V gene covers under half of the shortfall, and the cause of the remainder is unknown. Recorded for this sample are tens of thousands of clones; around 90% of them occurred a single time. In total, the top ten clones hold over 4% of the sample. Sample: CD8+ T cells from blood. The receptor source for this set is a human donor in good health.

This sequence joins TRBV6-4 and TRBJ1-4, with D perhaps TRBD1 (6 bases). V shed 7 bases and J shed 15 bases, with 18 bases lying between them. The CDR3 has 12 amino acids. The germline V gene encodes CDR1 MRHNA and CDR2 SNTAGT. The CDR3 nucleotides are TGTGCCAGCATCACACAGGGTTTGGTGATGTTTTTT. This sequence encodes CASITQGLVMFF.

The CDR3 DNA is TGTGCCAGCAGCTTATCGGATATCTATGGCTACACCTTC. Protein sequence: CASSLSDIYGYTF. V gene TRBV13 combines with J gene TRBJ1-2; D is uncertain. Looked up from germline, CDR1 is PRHDT and CDR2 is FYEKMQ (reference sequence). The CDR3 consists of 13 residues. Deletions cut 2 bases from V and 4 bases from J, with 8 bases between. The variable domain in full, with the rest retrieved from reference TRBV13 and TRBJ1-2, is AAGVIQSPRHLIKEKRETATLKCYPIPRHDTVYWYQQGPGQDPQFLISFYEKMQSDKGSIPDRFSAQQFSDYHSELNMSSLELGDSALYFCASSLSDIYGYTFGSGTRLTVV.

This clone qualifies as medium-sized. The gene calls are TRBV4-2 and TRBJ2-5; tentative D call: TRBD1 (5 bases). The CDR3 loop spans 15 amino acids. Trimming pared 0 bases from V and 1 base from J, leaving 9 bases between. CDR1 is LGHNA and CDR2 is YNFKEQ in the germline V gene. The CDR3 sequence is CASSQERGTQETQYF. The CDR3 coding sequence is TGTGCCAGCAGCCAAGAAAGGGGAACCCAAGAGACCCAGTACTTC.

This chain uses TRBV2 with TRBJ1-2; possible D gene TRBD1, 6 bases. CDR3 size: 17 residues. Trimming took 6 bases from V and 4 from J, leaving 24 bases between them. The germline V gene has CDR1 SNHLY and CDR2 FYNNEI. This chain's CDR3 is CASRKNQGPGGFYGYTF. CDR3 nucleotides: TGTGCCAGCAGGAAGAATCAGGGGCCCGGAGGTTTCTATGGCTACACCTTC.

The chain is built from TRBV6-1 and TRBJ2-2, with a tentative D call TRBD2 (6 bases). CDR3 size: 16 residues. Germline CDR1 and CDR2: MNHNS and SASEGT. Trimming removed 1 base from V and 3 bases from J, with 12 bases in between. The CDR3 nucleotides are TGTGCCAGCAGTGAAGGGCGGGGCGCTGACACCGGGGAGCTGTTTTTT. It codes for CASSEGRGADTGELFF.

The chain joins TRBV27 to TRBJ2-7; TRBD2 matches at 9 bases. CDR3 length: 18 amino acids. With V trimmed by 8 bases and J by 4 bases, 21 bases remained unmatched. Germline V lookup: CDR1 MNHEY, CDR2 SMNVEV (reference sequence). This CDR3 reads CASPSCTAGGPPGYEQYF. In DNA, the CDR3 is TGTGCCAGCCCTTCCTGCACAGCGGGAGGACCACCCGGGTACGAGCAGTACTTC.

Turning to this clone: This sample also contains other DNA sequences that code for the same CDR3. This chain uses TRBV7-9 with TRBJ2-7; no clear D. V was clipped by 3 bases and J by 0 bases, with 3 bases between them. Per germline, CDR1 SEHNR and CDR2 FQNEAQ (reference sequence). This CDR3 comprises 12 residues. DNA for the CDR3: TGTGCCAGCAGCTTGAGCTCCTACGAGCAGTACTTC. It codes for CASSLSSYEQYF.

The genes are TRBV5-6 and TRBJ1-1; D perhaps matches TRBD1 (5 bases). V was clipped by 2 bases and J by 2 bases, with 10 bases between them. The length of the CDR3 is 14 residues. Germline V lookup: CDR1 SGHDT, CDR2 YYEEEE. CDR3 loop: CASSFGRANTEAFF. CDR3 in DNA: TGTGCCAGCAGCTTTGGCAGGGCAAACACTGAAGCTTTCTTT.

This chain links TRBV6-1 with TRBJ1-5, with 8 bases aligning to TRBD1. The CDR3 is 14 residues long. After removal of 8 bases from V and 6 bases from J, the junction contained 9 bases not matched to a gene. The V gene's germline CDR1 is MNHNS and CDR2 SASEGT. CDR3 nucleotides: TGTGCCAGCGAGATGGGACAGGAGACTCAGCCCCAGCATTTT. Protein product: CASEMGQETQPQHF.

The rearrangement uses TRBV4-1 and TRBJ2-3; D uncertain. The CDR3 has 15 residues. The germline V and J ends were trimmed by 0 bases and 3 bases, with 10 bases remaining between them. CDR1 and CDR2 from the germline V gene are MGHRA and YSYEKL. The CDR3 sequence is CASSQDGRKTDTQYF. CDR3 coding DNA: TGCGCCAGCAGCCAAGACGGCCGTAAGACAGATACGCAGTATTTT.